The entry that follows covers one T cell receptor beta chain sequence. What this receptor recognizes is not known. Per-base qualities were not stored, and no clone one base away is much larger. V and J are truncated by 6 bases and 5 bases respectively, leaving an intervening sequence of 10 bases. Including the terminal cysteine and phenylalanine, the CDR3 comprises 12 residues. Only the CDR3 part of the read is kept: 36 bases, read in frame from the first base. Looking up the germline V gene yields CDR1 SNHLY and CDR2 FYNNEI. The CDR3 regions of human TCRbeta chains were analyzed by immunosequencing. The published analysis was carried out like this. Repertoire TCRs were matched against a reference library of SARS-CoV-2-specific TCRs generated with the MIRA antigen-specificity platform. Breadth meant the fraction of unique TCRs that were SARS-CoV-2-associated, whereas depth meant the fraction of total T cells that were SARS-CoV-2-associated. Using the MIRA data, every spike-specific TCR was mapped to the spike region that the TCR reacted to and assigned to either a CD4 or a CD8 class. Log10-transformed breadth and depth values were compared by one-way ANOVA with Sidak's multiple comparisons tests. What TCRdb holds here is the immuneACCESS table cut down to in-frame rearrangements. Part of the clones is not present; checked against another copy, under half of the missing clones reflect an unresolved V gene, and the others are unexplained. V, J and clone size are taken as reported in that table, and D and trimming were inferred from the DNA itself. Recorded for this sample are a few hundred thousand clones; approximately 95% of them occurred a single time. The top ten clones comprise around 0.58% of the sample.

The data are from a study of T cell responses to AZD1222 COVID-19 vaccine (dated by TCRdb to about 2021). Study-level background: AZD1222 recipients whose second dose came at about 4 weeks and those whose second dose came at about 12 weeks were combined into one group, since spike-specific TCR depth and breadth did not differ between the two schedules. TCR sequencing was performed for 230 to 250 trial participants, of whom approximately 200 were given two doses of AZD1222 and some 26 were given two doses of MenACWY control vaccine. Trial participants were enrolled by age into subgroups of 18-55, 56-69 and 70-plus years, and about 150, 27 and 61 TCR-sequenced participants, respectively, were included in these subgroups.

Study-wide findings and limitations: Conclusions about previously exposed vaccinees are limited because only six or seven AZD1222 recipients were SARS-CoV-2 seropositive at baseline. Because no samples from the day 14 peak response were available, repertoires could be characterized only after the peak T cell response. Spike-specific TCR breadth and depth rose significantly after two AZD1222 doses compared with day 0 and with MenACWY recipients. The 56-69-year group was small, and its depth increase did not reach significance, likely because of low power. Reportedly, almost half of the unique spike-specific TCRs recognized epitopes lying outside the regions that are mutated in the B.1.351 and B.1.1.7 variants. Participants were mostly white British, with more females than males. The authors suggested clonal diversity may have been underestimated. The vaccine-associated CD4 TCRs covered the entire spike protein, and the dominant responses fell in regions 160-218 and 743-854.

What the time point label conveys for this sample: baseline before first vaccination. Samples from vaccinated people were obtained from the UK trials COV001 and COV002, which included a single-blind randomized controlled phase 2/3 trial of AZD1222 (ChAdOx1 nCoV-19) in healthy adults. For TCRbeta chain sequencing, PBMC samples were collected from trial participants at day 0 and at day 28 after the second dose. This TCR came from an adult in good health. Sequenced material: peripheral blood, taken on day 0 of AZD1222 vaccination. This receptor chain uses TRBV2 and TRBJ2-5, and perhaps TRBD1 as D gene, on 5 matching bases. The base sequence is TGTGCCAGCAGGGGGCTCGTTGAGACCCAGTACTTC. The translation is CASRGLVETQYF.